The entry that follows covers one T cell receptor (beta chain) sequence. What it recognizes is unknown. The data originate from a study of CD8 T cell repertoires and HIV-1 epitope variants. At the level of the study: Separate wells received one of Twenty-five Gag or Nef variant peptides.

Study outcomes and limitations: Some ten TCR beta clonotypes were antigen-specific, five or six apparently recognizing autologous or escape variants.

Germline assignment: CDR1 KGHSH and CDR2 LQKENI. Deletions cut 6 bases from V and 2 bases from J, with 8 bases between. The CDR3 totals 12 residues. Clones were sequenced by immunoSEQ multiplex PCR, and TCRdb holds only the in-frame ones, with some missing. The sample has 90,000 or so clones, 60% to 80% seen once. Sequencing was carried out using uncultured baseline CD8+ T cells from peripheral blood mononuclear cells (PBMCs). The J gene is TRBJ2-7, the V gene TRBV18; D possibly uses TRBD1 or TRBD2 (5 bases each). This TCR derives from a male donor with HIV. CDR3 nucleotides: TGTGCCAGCTCCGGGACGACCTACGAGCAGTACTTC. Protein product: CASSGTTYEQYF.